These T cell receptor beta chains were read from a single sample in a study of CD8 T cells in ankylosing spondylitis. TCRdb re-called the 5' RACE reads through MiXCR, storing one row per CDR3 protein. In the table there are under 300,000 distinct CDR3 sequences, roughly 18% of which are singletons. Sequenced sample: blood, either unsorted or a sorted T cell fraction (not recorded which). The receptors stem from a male donor with ankylosing spondylitis or in good health (not recorded which). Both conserved end residues are part of each CDR3. D genes are given only for firm matches. Some rows mark clone size as missing; the rest say once, few, many or name a class of expanded clone.

V	J	D	size	DNA	CDR3
TRBV6-6	TRBJ2-7	TRBD1	NA	TGTGCCAGCAGTACGACAGGGGCCTACGAGCAGTACTTC	CASSTTGAYEQYF
TRBV29-1	TRBJ2-1	NA	many	TGCAGCGTAACCCTAACCGGACTAAGCGTTCACAATGAGCAGTTCTTC	CSVTLTGLSVHNEQFF
TRBV9	TRBJ1-5	NA	NA	TGTGCCAGCAGCGGATATCAGCCCCAGCATTTT	CASSGYQPQHF
TRBV7-2	TRBJ2-1	TRBD1	many	TGTGCCAGCAGCTCACCCCGGACAGGGAGCTCCTACAATGAGCAGTTCTTC	CASSSPRTGSSYNEQFF
TRBV6-6	TRBJ2-2	NA	few	TGTGCCTCCCCGGACCCGAACACCGGGGAGCTGTTTTTT	CASPDPNTGELFF
TRBV6-4	TRBJ2-1	NA	few	TGTGCCAGCAGTGACGGCGTGTCTAGTGAGCAGTTCTTC	CASSDGVSSEQFF
TRBV5-1	TRBJ2-7	NA	NA	TGCGCCAGCAGCTTGGGATTCACCTACGAGCAGTACTTC	CASSLGFTYEQYF
TRBV11-3	TRBJ2-1	NA	once	TGTGCCAGCAGCCCCCGGGACTCCGCTGCCTACAATGAGCAGTTCTTC	CASSPRDSAAYNEQFF
TRBV29-1	TRBJ2-1	NA	NA	TGCAGCGTTTTGACCGGGATTTACAATGAGCAGTTCTTC	CSVLTGIYNEQFF
TRBV14	TRBJ2-7	NA	many	TGTGCCAGCAGCCAAGAGTATGCGCCCTACGAGCAGTACTTC	CASSQEYAPYEQYF